Listed below are T cell receptor beta chains from one sample, sequenced in a study of T-cell reconstitution after alpha-beta-depleted transplantation in children. TCRdb fed the PCR reads into MiXCR, producing one record per CDR3 protein. The sample has around 500,000 distinct CDR3 sequences, 12% seen once. This specimen was PBMCs from the stem cell graft donor, taken from the stem cell graft. The receptors here all came from a human donor who donated a stem cell graft to a child with combined immunodeficiency. CDR3s include the opening cysteine and the closing phenylalanine or tryptophan. Each record gives: J gene, V gene, D gene, clone size, CDR3 DNA, CDR3 protein. D genes are given only for firm matches. For some rows the clone size is stated as once, few or many, or as a class when expanded; others skip it.

>TRBJ2-2|TRBV12-3/TRBV12-4|.|many
TGTGCCAGCAGCGGTTTATGGCCCGGGGAGCTGTTTTTT
CASSGLWPGELFF
>TRBJ2-3|TRBV28|.|.
TGTGCCAGCAGTTTACTGGGTGTTGGCCCTCTCACAGATACGCAGTATTTT
CASSLLGVGPLTDTQYF
>TRBJ1-6|TRBV30|.|many
TGTGCCTGGATGACAGCGGGCTCCTATAATTCACCCCTCCACTTT
CAWMTAGSYNSPLHF
>TRBJ2-1|TRBV6-5|TRBD2|.
TGTGCCAGCAGTTACTCTAGCGGGACCTACAATGAGCAGTTCTTC
CASSYSSGTYNEQFF
>TRBJ2-3|TRBV7-9|.|.
TGTGCCAGCACCGTCGGGACTAGCACAGATACGCAGTATTTT
CASTVGTSTDTQYF
>TRBJ2-7|TRBV27|.|few
TGTGCCAGCAGTTTTTCTCTTGACTACGAGCAGTACTTC
CASSFSLDYEQYF
>TRBJ2-5|TRBV2|TRBD1|.
TGTGCCAGCAGTACTACAGGGGACCCAGGCCAAGAGACCCAGTACTTC
CASSTTGDPGQETQYF
>TRBJ1-5|TRBV12-3/TRBV12-4|.|many
TGTGCCAGCAGTTTAACTTGGGGAAGCAGTCAGCCCCAGCATTTT
CASSLTWGSSQPQHF
>TRBJ2-1|TRBV5-1|TRBD2|few
TGCGCCAGCAGCGGGGAGGGAATTTCCTACAATGAGCAGTTCTTC
CASSGEGISYNEQFF
>TRBJ2-3|TRBV5-1|TRBD2|.
TGCGCCAGCAGCTTGATGGGGCTAGCGGACACCTACACAGATACGCAGTATTTT
CASSLMGLADTYTDTQYF
>TRBJ2-3|TRBV28|TRBD1|many
TGTGCCAGCAGAACCACCCGAAGGCGGGACAGGGTTATGGATACGCAGTATTTT
CASRTTRRRDRVMDTQYF
>TRBJ2-5|TRBV6-5|TRBD1|few
TGTGCCAGCAGTTACTCTTGGCTCCAACAGGGGGAGACCCAGTACTTC
CASSYSWLQQGETQYF
>TRBJ2-3|TRBV12-3/TRBV12-4|.|many
TGTGCCAGCAGTCCCGGGGGGACCCAGGGGGATACGCAGTATTTT
CASSPGGTQGDTQYF
>TRBJ2-7|TRBV10-3|.|many
TGTGCCATCAGTGACTGGAGATCCTACGAGCAGTACTTC
CAISDWRSYEQYF
>TRBJ2-3|TRBV12-3/TRBV12-4|.|many
TGTGCCAGCAGGTTAGCGAGTGGCACAGATACGCAGTATTTT
CASRLASGTDTQYF
>TRBJ2-1|TRBV5-1|TRBD2|few
TGCGCCAGCAGCCCCTGGGCTAGCGGGCCCGAGCAGTTCTTC
CASSPWASGPEQFF
>TRBJ2-1|TRBV20-1|TRBD2|.
TGCAGTGCTCCCAAAACGGGTGCTAGCGGGGACAATGAGCAGTTCTTC
CSAPKTGASGDNEQFF
>TRBJ2-7|TRBV2|.|many
.
CASSESWGSGSDSSF
>TRBJ2-1|TRBV20-1|.|few
TGCAGTGCTAGAGATAGTCAGGCCGCCTACAATGAGCAGTTCTTC
CSARDSQAAYNEQFF
>TRBJ2-7|TRBV20-1|.|few
TGCAGTGCATTTACAGGGAAGGGGCCCTCCTACGAGCAGTACTTC
CSAFTGKGPSYEQYF
>TRBJ2-1|TRBV5-8|TRBD1|.
TGTGCCAGCAGCCCCGAGGACAGGGGCAATGAGCAGTTCTTC
CASSPEDRGNEQFF
>TRBJ2-5|TRBV7-2|.|few
TGTGCCAGCAGCTTAAGCATCCAAGGGACGCCACAAGAGACCCAGTACTTC
CASSLSIQGTPQETQYF
>TRBJ1-1|TRBV7-6|.|many
TGTGCCAGCAGCCCGACGTTCTGGACAACTGAAGCTTTCTTT
CASSPTFWTTEAFF
>TRBJ2-1|TRBV10-3|TRBD2|many
TGTGGAGCATCGGGCGGGAGGAGTTCCTACAATGAGCAGTTCTTC
CGASGGRSSYNEQFF
>TRBJ1-1|TRBV29-1|.|.
TGCAGCGCAGAAAACACTGAAGCTTTCTTT
CSAENTEAFF
>TRBJ2-3|TRBV20-1|TRBD2|few
TGCAGTGCCCAATTAGCGGGGGGGCTTGCAGATACGCAGTATTTT
CSAQLAGGLADTQYF
>TRBJ1-1|TRBV25-1|TRBD1|few
TGTGCCAGCAGGGAAGGAACAGGGGGCGAAGCTTTCTTT
CASREGTGGEAFF
>TRBJ2-5|TRBV5-1|.|.
TGCGCCAGCAGCTTGGCCGGGGTGTCCCAGTACTTC
CASSLAGVSQYF
>TRBJ2-7|TRBV28|.|.
TGTGCCAGCAGTTTTGACCCGACACTAACCACCTACGAGCAGTACTTC
CASSFDPTLTTYEQYF
>TRBJ2-7|TRBV4-2|TRBD2|many
TGTGCCAGCAGCCAAGGGACTAGCCCTTACGAGCAGTACTTC
CASSQGTSPYEQYF
>TRBJ2-2|TRBV6-5|TRBD2|few
TGTGCCAGCAGTTGGGGAGTAGCGGGGCACACCGGGGAGCTGTTTTTT
CASSWGVAGHTGELFF
>TRBJ2-2|TRBV24-1|.|few
TGTGCCACCAGTGATTTGAAGATCGAGGGTTCCGGGGAGCTGTTTTTT
CATSDLKIEGSGELFF
>TRBJ2-3|TRBV12-3/TRBV12-4|TRBD1|.
TGTGCCAGCGGCCCCGGGACAGGGGGATATTTAGATACGCAGTATTTT
CASGPGTGGYLDTQYF
>TRBJ2-1|TRBV7-2|.|.
TGTGCCAGCAGCTTATACGGTGGGGTTTCCTACAATGAGCAGTTCTTC
CASSLYGGVSYNEQFF
>TRBJ2-7|TRBV7-8|.|.
TGTGCCAGCAGCCCGAGAGGTACAGGGCAGAGCGAGCAGTACTTC
CASSPRGTGQSEQYF
>TRBJ2-5|TRBV12-3/TRBV12-4|TRBD1|few
TGTGCCAGCAGTTTAGGGACAGGGTCACAAGAGACCCAGTACTTC
CASSLGTGSQETQYF
>TRBJ2-1|TRBV18|.|few
TGTGCCAGCTCACCACCACGGGGTTCCTACAATGAGCAGTTCTTC
CASSPPRGSYNEQFF